The clone carrying this TCR beta chain was observed at least ten times. Antigen: not known. TCR beta CDR3 regions were amplified from RNA transcripts. With the HTBI primer set, the TCR CDR3 went through a first round of RT-PCR. TCRdb processed the multiplex PCR reads anew with MiXCR; each CDR3 protein has one entry. The sample consists of under 650,000 distinct CDR3 sequences, 15% to 20% of them appearing once. This specimen belongs to a study of T cells in Graves' hyperthyroidism and ophthalmopathy. General observations from the study: Through a model of 13 V-J features, ophthalmopathy was separated from stable hyperthyroidism.

Patients showing uncontrolled infection, other autoimmune disease, pregnancy or lactation were ineligible. The source of the PBMCs was roughly 10 ml of fresh peripheral blood. The sequence was collected from a woman between 25 and 40 years old with Graves' hyperthyroidism. Sequenced material: blood.

CDR3 nucleotide sequence: TGCGCCAGCAGCTTCAGTACAGGGAGGGGCGGCGGCTACACCTTC. Protein product: CASSFSTGRGGGYTF. The V call is TRBV5-1, the J call TRBJ1-2, with a tentative D call TRBD1 (6 bases). This CDR3 is built from 15 residues. Trimming cost V 2 bases and J 8 bases, with 19 bases left between them. CDR1 is SGHRS and CDR2 is YFSETQ in the germline V gene.